Listed below are T cell receptor beta chains from one sample, sequenced in a study of shared clonotypes between healthy human individuals. Generated by immunoSEQ multiplex PCR, the TCRdb table keeps only in-frame clones and is missing some. Of approximately 2.5 million clones listed, over 85% were seen once; the top ten hold roughly 0.15%. The sample comprised naive CD4+ T cells sorted from blood. Receptor source: a man aged 18 to 29 in good health. CDR3s include the opening cysteine and the closing phenylalanine or tryptophan. Fields, in order: D gene, V gene, J gene, CDR3 DNA, CDR3 protein. The D gene is left open where the match is weak.

TRBD2,TRBV9,TRBJ2-7,TGTGCCAGCAGCCTGGGGACTAGCGGGACCTACGAGCAGTACTTC,CASSLGTSGTYEQYF
.,TRBV5-1,TRBJ2-3,TGCGCCAGCAGCCAATCAGATACGCAGTATTTT,CASSQSDTQYF
.,TRBV19,TRBJ1-2,TGTGCCAGTACCCTCACCCAACCCACTCAGGGTGGCTACACCTTC,CASTLTQPTQGGYTF
TRBD1,TRBV9,TRBJ1-4,TGTGCCAGCAGCCCCCAGGGGGCGGGGAATGAAAAACTGTTTTTT,CASSPQGAGNEKLFF
.,TRBV11-3,TRBJ2-3,TGTGCCAGCAGCCAGAGGGGTCCAGATACGCAGTATTTT,CASSQRGPDTQYF
.,TRBV6-1,TRBJ1-3,TGTGCCAGCAGTGAAGTGATGGGGGTCTCTGGAAACACCATATATTTT,CASSEVMGVSGNTIYF
.,TRBV5-6,TRBJ1-1,TGTGCCAGCAGCTTGGGTGGGAGCACTGAAGCTTTCTTT,CASSLGGSTEAFF
.,TRBV6-5,TRBJ1-5,TGTGCCAGCAGTTACCGGGGGGATCAGCCCCAGCATTTT,CASSYRGDQPQHF
.,TRBV28,TRBJ2-5,TGTGCCAGCAGTTCAGGGGAGACCCAGTACTTC,CASSSGETQYF
TRBD1,TRBV29-1,TRBJ2-5,TGCAGCGTTGGGCCGGGACAGTCGAGGGAGACCCAGTACTTC,CSVGPGQSRETQYF
.,TRBV10-3,TRBJ1-2,TGTGCCATCAGTGAGTCGGGGGGGGCTGGCTATGGCTACACCTTC,CAISESGGAGYGYTF
.,TRBV23-1,TRBJ2-7,TGCGCCAGCAGTCAACCTGGGACGGCCGAGCAGTACTTC,CASSQPGTAEQYF
.,TRBV28,TRBJ1-4,TGTGCCAGCAGGCCGGGGACTTACAATGAAAAACTGTTTTTT,CASRPGTYNEKLFF
TRBD2,TRBV30,TRBJ2-7,TGTGCCTGGAGTGTACCGACTAGCGAGGACTACGAGCAGTACTTC,CAWSVPTSEDYEQYF
.,TRBV27,TRBJ2-1,TGTGCCAGCAGTTCCTGGGGACCCCTGGTCTTC,CASSSWGPLVF
.,TRBV18,TRBJ2-7,TGTGCCAGCTCACCACCGGAGAGCTCCTACGAGCAGTACTTC,CASSPPESSYEQYF